Included here is one T cell receptor beta chain sequence, with context. Its antigen remains unknown. The germline CDR1 and CDR2 sequences are SGHAT and FQNNGV. The CDR3 extends over 12 amino acids. V lost 4 bases, J lost 4 bases, and 5 bases lay in between. Assay used: immunoSEQ multiplex PCR; TCRdb lists only in-frame clones, some missing. Here the sample spans around 50,000 clones, around 80% being singletons. The data derive from a study of memory CD4+ T cells and cytomegalovirus serostatus. Study details: This sample comes from healthy Belgian adults, about nine CMV seropositive, 24 seronegative. General study findings and limits: Of approximately 150 reported CMV TCRbeta sequences, 65 to 85 were found in memory CD4+ repertoires.

The sort gate was single viable CD3+CD4+CD8-CD45RO+ cells for memory CD4+ T cells. Sample: memory CD4+ T cells from blood. The chain couples TRBV11-2 to TRBJ1-5; no reliable D call. This TCR came from an adult in good health and CMV-seronegative. The CDR3 nucleotides are TGTGCCAGCAGCTCCCCTAATCAGCCCCAGCATTTT. As protein: CASSSPNQPQHF.